These 7 T cell receptor beta chains share one sample of origin, sequenced in a study of shared clonotypes between healthy human individuals (dated by TCRdb to 2018 to 2020). Libraries were prepared through the immunoSEQ multiplex PCR assay. TCRdb stores this immuneACCESS table with in-frame sequences only. Part of the clones is absent; in the studies checked, under half of the shortfall reflects unresolved V genes, and no reason is known for the rest. The sample data list about a million clones, and about 74% of these were observed just once. The top ten clones comprise approximately 1.5% of the sample. The sequenced material came from memory CD4+ T cells sorted from blood. Reading the label with the study, this specimen's cell subset or site is: CD45RA-negative fraction. These receptors all come from a man younger than 35 in good health.

The chain links TRBV6-1 to TRBJ1-2, with D unclear. The germline V gene encodes CDR1 MNHNS and CDR2 SASEGT. This CDR3 has 16 residues. Trimming pared 2 bases from V and 6 bases from J, leaving 19 bases between. CDR3: CASSEMGNPSGNGYTF. The DNA for the CDR3 is TGTGCCAGCAGTGAAATGGGCAATCCCTCCGGGAATGGCTACACCTTC.

In this sample, this clone turned up many times. V usage is TRBV2 and J usage is TRBJ2-1; 10 bases match TRBD2. In germline, CDR1 is SNHLY, CDR2 FYNNEI. Trimming at V came to 10 bases and at J to 6 bases, leaving 9 bases not matched to a gene. The CDR3 loop spans 14 amino acids. This CDR3 is CATQGSGRANEQFF. CDR3 DNA: TGTGCCACCCAGGGAAGCGGGAGGGCCAATGAGCAGTTCTTC.

V is TRBV2 and J is TRBJ2-1, with D maybe TRBD2 (5 bases). V was cut by 7 bases and J by 9 bases, with 16 bases left in between. This CDR3 contains 13 residues. CDR1 SNHLY and CDR2 FYNNEI come from the germline V gene. CDR3 in amino acids: CASTEGVWGEQFF. CDR3 coding DNA: TGTGCCAGCACCGAGGGTGTGTGGGGTGAGCAGTTCTTC.

V usage is TRBV27 and J usage is TRBJ2-3; a weak D match, TRBD2 (5 bases). This CDR3 is 14 amino acids long. Germline CDR1 MNHEY, CDR2 SMNVEV (reference sequence). The V gene lost 6 bases and the J gene lost 8 bases, with 18 bases spanning the gap. The CDR3 coding sequence is TGTGCCAGCAGCCAACACCTAGCTCCAGCTACGCAGTATTTT. As protein: CASSQHLAPATQYF.

The chain has TRBV6-1 and TRBJ1-3; the D is unclear. The germline CDR1 and CDR2 sequences are MNHNS and SASEGT. This CDR3 region has 14 residues. With 3 bases removed from V and 5 bases from J, the gap between germline ends came to 11 bases. The CDR3 DNA reads as TGTGCCAGCAGTGAGGACCGATTACGAAACACCATATATTTT. Protein product: CASSEDRLRNTIYF.

The table lists this clone with a few counts. V and J are TRBV7-2 and TRBJ2-5, with TRBD1 identical over 8 bases. This CDR3 region has 17 residues. J was trimmed by 5 bases and V by 1 base; bases with no gene match: 12. Germline V gives CDR1 SGHTA, CDR2 FQGNSA. CDR3 sequence: CASSLVGQGARGETQYF. Here the CDR3 DNA reads TGTGCCAGCAGCTTAGTAGGTCAGGGGGCGCGAGGGGAGACCCAGTACTTC.

This chain joins TRBV10-3 and TRBJ2-2, with 7 bases that match TRBD2. The CDR3 extends over 13 amino acids. The germline V gene has CDR1 ENHRY and CDR2 SYGVKD. The trim removed 8 bases at V and 2 bases at J, leaving 2 bases unmatched. The CDR3 DNA reads TGTGCCATCGGCGGGAGCAACACCGGGGAGCTGTTTTTT. This encodes CAIGGSNTGELFF.